Presented here are 6 T cell receptor beta chains from one specimen sequenced in a study of blood T cells in healthy people across ages. Then a second PCR, running about 6 to 12 cycles, was carried out with a sample-barcoded 5' primer and a J-beta primer mix. Each CDR3 protein is one row after TCRdb ran MiXCR on the 5' RACE reads. Among 600,000 to 800,000 distinct CDR3 sequences, 52% were seen once, and the ten largest hold about 14%. Sample: blood. The source of these receptors is a woman aged 80 or over in good health.

In regard to this clonotype: A read error may explain this, as a much larger clone is one base away. The chain links TRBV13 to TRBJ2-7; D remains ambiguous. Looked up from germline, CDR1 is PRHDT and CDR2 is FYEKMQ (reference sequence). Trimming left V 5 bases short and J 3 bases short, with 11 bases between. The CDR3 totals 13 residues. The CDR3 reads CASSVSGLYEQYF. CDR3 bases: TGTGCCAGCAGCGTATCCGGGCTCTACGAGCAGTACTTC.

Points on this clonotype: The junction departs from germline at one end; a sequencing error may be responsible. V gene TRBV7-7 combines with J gene TRBJ2-5, with D possibly matching TRBD1 (5 bases). Germline V CDR1 and CDR2: SSHAT, FNYEAQ (reference sequence). The CDR3 consists of 15 residues. CDR3 loop: CASSLGSPGQETQYF. The CDR3 nucleotides are TGTGCTAGCAGCTTAGGTTCTCCAGGGCAAGAGACCCAGTACTTC.

This clonotype was picked up a small number of times. Written as DNA, the CDR3 is TGTGCCAGCTCACCAGCCGCTGGGAACACTGAAGCTTTCTTT. It codes for CASSPAAGNTEAFF. The chain has TRBV18 and TRBJ1-1, with D hard to call. The CDR3 totals 14 residues. Trimming removed 2 bases at V and 1 base at J, with 8 bases between. Germline assignment: CDR1 KGHSH and CDR2 LQKENI.

This clonotype was observed many times. The J gene is TRBJ2-7, the V gene TRBV18, with D perhaps matching TRBD1 (5 bases). The germline CDR1 and CDR2 sequences are KGHSH and LQKENI. The ends were cut back, 0 bases at V and 2 bases at J, with 8 bases in the middle. CDR3 length equals 14 residues. CDR3 loop: CASSPPSRAYEQYF. CDR3 coding DNA: TGTGCCAGCTCACCACCGAGCAGGGCCTACGAGCAGTACTTC.

This clonotype came up a few times. This chain connects TRBV20-1 to TRBJ1-1, with D maybe TRBD1 (6 bases). V lost 5 bases and J lost 0, with 13 bases in between. The CDR3 totals 14 residues. Germline V gene data show CDR1 as DFQATT and CDR2 as SNEGSKA (reference sequence). CDR3 sequence reads: CSACADSMNTEAFF. DNA for the CDR3: TGCAGTGCTTGCGCGGACAGCATGAACACTGAAGCTTTCTTT.

This clonotype has at least ten counts. The chain has TRBV9 and TRBJ2-1; D is uncertain. CDR1 is SGDLS and CDR2 is YYNGEE in the germline V gene. CDR3 length: 13 amino acids. Trimming removed 3 bases at V and 0 bases at J, with 4 bases between. The CDR3 spells CASSASSYNEQFF. The DNA of the CDR3 is TGTGCCAGCAGCGCGAGCTCCTACAATGAGCAGTTCTTC. The whole variable domain, remainder taken from reference TRBV9 and TRBJ2-1, is DSGVTQTPKHLITATGQRVTLRCSPRSGDLSVYWYQQSLDQGLQFLIQYYNGEERAKGNILERFSAQQFPDLHSELNLSSLELGDSALYFCASSASSYNEQFFGPGTRLTVL.